What follows is one TCR beta chain and its context. Its antigen is unidentified. The same CDR3 is also encoded by other DNA sequences in this sample. With V trimmed by 5 bases and J by 4 bases, 5 bases remained unmatched. The germline V gene encodes CDR1 SGHTA and CDR2 FQGTGA. This CDR3 region has 15 residues. This entry belongs to a study of cytomegalovirus exposure and HLA in healthy donors. Study-level information: The study's early data release held tens of millions of unique TCRs from HLA-typed donors. Findings and caveats of the study: It was in a later analysis that TCR association rates were seen to vary by HLA locus, highest for DRB1 and lowest for HLA-C. A later analysis found that most CMV-associated TCR beta chains appeared HLA-restricted.

In the PCR, 60 Vbeta and 13 Jbeta primers were used. Profiling relied on immunoSEQ multiplex PCR, and the TCRdb table lists in-frame clones only, not all of them. The sample includes fewer than 200,000 clones, roughly 75% of them seen just once. This sequence originates from a male donor in good health and CMV-seronegative. The chain links TRBV7-3 to TRBJ2-1, with 10 bases matching TRBD2. Sequencing was done on a sample of PBMCs. CDR3 DNA sequence: TGTGCCAGCAGCGTTGGACTAGCGGCTTACAATGAGCAGTTCTTC. Protein: CASSVGLAAYNEQFF. Supplemented by reference TRBV7-3 and TRBJ2-1, the full variable domain reads GAGVSQTPSNKVTEKGKYVELRCDPISGHTALYWYRQSLGQGPEFLIYFQGTGAADDSGLPNDRFFAVRPEGSVSTLKIQRTERGDSAVYLCASSVGLAAYNEQFFGPGTRLTVL.